This entry lists 13 T cell receptor beta chains sequenced from one sample in a study of long-term antiretroviral therapy in people with HIV. Survey-level resolution applied to immunoSEQ assay v3.0. Sequencing was performed with immunoSEQ multiplex PCR; in TCRdb, only in-frame clones are kept and a portion is missing. The sample holds around 40,000 clones; 75% to 90% are singletons and the top ten take 3% to 5%. Sequenced material: unsorted PBMCs, taken just before starting antiretroviral therapy. These receptors were taken from a woman younger than 30 with HIV.

Turning to this clone: Other DNA variants within this sample encode the same CDR3. The gene calls are TRBV15 and TRBJ2-7; 8 nucleotides agree with TRBD1. The ends lost 0 bases at V and 0 bases at J; junction bases unmatched: 1. Per germline, CDR1 LNHNV and CDR2 YYDKDF (reference sequence). The CDR3 loop spans 15 amino acids. The CDR3 loop is CATSRDRGPSYEQYF. DNA of the CDR3: TGTGCCACCAGCAGAGACAGGGGGCCCTCCTACGAGCAGTACTTC.

The chain is built from TRBV10-3 and TRBJ2-2, with 12 bases that match TRBD2. Looked up from germline, CDR1 is ENHRY and CDR2 is SYGVKD. The V and J ends lost 4 bases and 7 bases, in that order; junction bases with no gene match: 7. CDR3 length: 16 residues. CDR3 region: CAISGRTSGIDGELFF. CDR3 DNA: TGTGCCATCAGTGGTCGGACTAGCGGGATTGACGGGGAGCTGTTTTTT.

The chain has TRBV5-5 and TRBJ1-1; the match to TRBD1 covers 7 bases. J was trimmed by 5 bases and V by 4 bases; bases with no gene match: 8. Per germline, CDR1 SGHKS and CDR2 YYEKEE (reference sequence). This CDR3 contains 14 residues. As DNA, the CDR3 is TGTGCCAGCAGCAAGTACAGGGGAGAGACTGAAGCTTTCTTT. Translated: CASSKYRGETEAFF.

The chain joins TRBV28 to TRBJ2-3; perhaps D is TRBD1 or TRBD2 (5 bases each). V was clipped by 5 bases and J by 7 bases, with 16 bases between them. Per germline, CDR1 MDHEN and CDR2 SYDVKM. This CDR3 comprises 14 residues. CDR3: CASSGLERGYTQYF. CDR3 bases: TGTGCCAGCAGTGGACTCGAAAGGGGATATACGCAGTATTTT. Full variable domain (remainder filled in from reference TRBV28 and TRBJ2-3): DVKVTQSSRYLVKRTGEKVFLECVQDMDHENMFWYRQDPGLGLRLIYFSYDVKMKEKGDIPEGYSVSREKKERFSLILESASTNQTSMYLCASSGLERGYTQYFGPGTRLTVL.

The CDR3 DNA is TGCGCCAGCAGCCAAGATATAGGGACGGATACGCAGTATTTT. It encodes CASSQDIGTDTQYF. This chain joins TRBV4-3 and TRBJ2-3, with D possibly called TRBD1 or TRBD2 (5 bases each). Per germline, CDR1 LGHNA and CDR2 YSLEER. CDR3 size: 14 residues. The V and J ends lost 0 bases and 6 bases respectively, with 10 bases between them.

This rearrangement joins TRBV15 to TRBJ1-4; TRBD1 is a possible D gene (6 bases). V lost 3 bases to trimming and J lost 0 bases, with 14 bases between them. Germline assignment: CDR1 LNHNV and CDR2 YYDKDF (reference sequence). The length of the CDR3 is 17 residues. The CDR3 loop is CATSRKSTGATNEKLFF. The CDR3, as DNA: TGTGCCACCAGCAGGAAATCGACAGGTGCAACTAATGAAAAACTGTTTTTT.

The V gene is TRBV10-3, the J gene TRBJ2-1, with 12 nucleotides matching TRBD2. This CDR3 has 16 residues. Unmatched junction bases numbered 12, after V lost 3 bases and J lost 12 bases. From germline, CDR1 is ENHRY and CDR2 SYGVKD. CDR3 nucleotides: TGTGCCATCAGTGACCACACGACTAGCGGGAGTATAGGGCAGTTCTTC. This gives the protein CAISDHTTSGSIGQFF.

V and J are TRBV6-5 and TRBJ2-5; D might be TRBD2 (6 bases). Germline V gene lookup returns CDR1 MNHEY and CDR2 SVGAGI. The CDR3 runs to 16 residues. V was trimmed by 4 bases and J by 5 bases, leaving 20 bases between them. CDR3 nucleotide sequence: TGTGCCAGCAGTTCAAAAGGTGGGACTTCTCGGGAGACCCAGTACTTC. It translates to CASSSKGGTSRETQYF.

In the case of this clone: The identical CDR3 is also encoded by other nucleotide sequences in the sample. This chain joins TRBV7-2 and TRBJ2-7, with D perhaps matching TRBD2 (6 bases). The CDR3 length is 12 residues. Germline loops: CDR1 SGHTA, CDR2 FQGNSA. Trimming shortened V by 5 bases and J by 6 bases, and 11 bases separated the two germline ends. CDR3 sequence (DNA): TGTGCCAGCAGCATGACTAGAGGCGAGCAGTACTTC. The encoded protein is CASSMTRGEQYF.

The chain carries TRBV28 and TRBJ2-2; 12 nucleotides line up with TRBD2. Looked up from germline, CDR1 is MDHEN and CDR2 is SYDVKM. The length of the CDR3 is 16 residues. V dropped 5 bases and J dropped 4; count of bases not matched to a gene: 5. CDR3 region: CASSQLAGGVTGELFF. CDR3 DNA: TGTGCCAGCAGTCAACTAGCGGGAGGTGTCACCGGGGAGCTGTTTTTT.

The chain employs TRBV25-1 and TRBJ1-4; perhaps TRBD1 as D (6 bases). The length of the CDR3 is 15 residues. Trimming took 1 base from V and 6 from J, leaving 12 bases between them. The V gene's germline CDR1 is MGHDK and CDR2 SYGVNS. The CDR3 sequence: CASSELGGADEKLFF. The CDR3 region has the DNA TGTGCCAGCAGTGAATTGGGGGGGGCCGATGAAAAACTGTTTTTT.

This clone was detected a few times. The chain uses TRBV7-9 and TRBJ2-4, with D unresolved. V was clipped by 6 bases and J by 0 bases, with 12 bases between them. CDR3 length: 15 amino acids. CDR1 is SEHNR, CDR2 FQNEAQ, per germline (reference sequence). CDR3 nucleotides: TGTGCCAGCAGTCCTGACTGGGGAGCCAAAAACATTCAGTACTTC. Protein product: CASSPDWGAKNIQYF.

The rearrangement links TRBV18 to TRBJ2-7; 10 positions agree with TRBD2. Per the germline V gene, CDR1 is KGHSH and CDR2 is LQKENI. The CDR3 spans 15 residues. V was clipped by 2 bases and J by 2 bases; unmatched bases: 3. The CDR3 region is CASSPVLAGAYEQYF. The CDR3 nucleotides are TGTGCCAGCTCACCAGTCCTAGCGGGAGCCTACGAGCAGTACTTC.